The 22 T cell receptor beta chains in this list originate from one sample, sequenced in a study of CD8+CD57+ T cells in acquired aplastic anemia (dated by TCRdb to 2016 to 2019). TCRdb shows the sequencer as Illumina HiSeq 2000. Profiling of TCR beta VDJ combinations and CDR3 sequences used genomic DNA as the template. The public reads were reprocessed in TCRdb via fastp at Q25 and MiXCR, keeping in-frame beta chains. Every distinct CDR3 protein forms one entry, paired with its most common genes and DNA. The sample contains a few hundred thousand distinct CDR3 sequences, 60% to 80% of them found a single time. The ten biggest clones cover 3.5% to 4.5% of the sample. Sequenced: sorted CD4+, CD8+, or CD8+CD57+ T cells (not recorded which) from PBMCs. These receptors originate from a human donor in good health, serving as a control.

In its sample, this clonotype was seen many times. The genes are TRBV20-1 and TRBJ1-4; 9 bases match TRBD1. Germline CDR1 and CDR2: DFQATT and SNEGSKA (reference sequence). This CDR3 spans 17 amino acids. After removal of 0 bases from V and 8 bases from J, the junction contained 13 bases not matched to a gene. DNA of the CDR3: TGCAGTGCTAGAGATCTCCGATCGGGACAGGGAAACGAAAAACTGTTTTTT. Its translation is CSARDLRSGQGNEKLFF.

This rearrangement joins TRBV3-1 to TRBJ2-7, with D perhaps TRBD1 or TRBD2 (9 bases each). The V end was cut by 6 bases, the J end by 3 bases, with 21 bases between. Germline CDR1 LGHDT, CDR2 YNNKEL (reference sequence). This CDR3 contains 16 residues. This CDR3 is CASSQSGGTGYYEQYF. The DNA of the CDR3 is TGTGCCAGCAGTCAGAGCGGGGGGACAGGGTACTACGAGCAGTACTTC.

The chain employs TRBV20-1 and TRBJ2-2, with D unresolved. Germline assignment: CDR1 DFQATT and CDR2 SNEGSKA (reference sequence). The V end was cut by 2 bases, the J end by 4 bases, with 11 bases between. The CDR3 sequence is 14 residues long. The CDR3 DNA is TGCAGTGCTAGACTTCTACCTACCACCGGGGAGCTGTTTTTT. This encodes CSARLLPTTGELFF.

This clonotype was counted ten times or more. The V call is TRBV29-1, the J call TRBJ2-2, with 7 bases aligning to TRBD1. The V gene's germline CDR1 is SQVTM and CDR2 ANQGSEA. The CDR3 is made up of 15 amino acids. V lost 4 bases and J lost 0; bases outside the gene matches: 5. In DNA form, the CDR3 reads TGCAGCGTTGGGACAGGCCCTACGAACACCGGGGAGCTGTTTTTT. Residues: CSVGTGPTNTGELFF.

A word on this clonotype: The conserved closing phenylalanine or tryptophan is absent in this CDR3, likely reflecting a read error. The DNA is left out, because the CDR3 cannot be placed on it with certainty; the CDR3 is given as TCRdb lists it. V and J are TRBV9 and TRBJ1-1; TRBD1 is the table's D call, not checked against the DNA. Germline-derived CDR1 and CDR2 are SGDLS and YYNGEE. The CDR3 is 13 amino acids in total, end residues counted. CDR3 loop: CASSVPFSRDKIL.

Comment on this clonotype: The CDR3 does not close with the conserved phenylalanine or tryptophan, likely indicating a read error. It is unclear where the CDR3 begins or ends on the DNA, so no DNA is shown, and the CDR3 is as TCRdb lists it. This rearrangement joins TRBV7-9 to TRBJ1-2; TRBD1 is taken as the D call from the table, unchecked against the DNA. The CDR3 region is 13 residues in length, termini included. Germline V gene data show CDR1 as SEHNR and CDR2 as FQNEAQ (reference sequence). CDR3 loop: CASSLRSAGANVL.

The chain carries TRBV11-2 and TRBJ2-1; possible D gene TRBD1, 6 bases. Looked up from germline, CDR1 is SGHAT and CDR2 is FQNNGV. CDR3 length equals 16 residues. V lost 4 bases to trimming and J lost 0 bases, with 13 bases between them. The CDR3 region is CASSSQDSFSYNEQFF. The CDR3 DNA reads as TGTGCCAGCAGCTCCCAGGACAGTTTCTCCTACAATGAGCAGTTCTTC.

The J gene is TRBJ2-7, the V gene TRBV5-1; possibly TRBD1 or TRBD2 for D (5 bases each). CDR3 length: 15 amino acids. V lost 2 bases, J lost 3 bases, and 15 bases lay in between. The germline gives CDR1 SGHRS, CDR2 YFSETQ. The CDR3 DNA reads as TGCGCCAGCAGCTTAGCTCCGGGACCGGGCTACGAGCAGTACTTC. It yields the protein CASSLAPGPGYEQYF.

In the case of this clonotype: The final CDR3 position lacks the conserved phenylalanine or tryptophan, pointing to a likely read error. The DNA is omitted, as the CDR3 cannot be located on it reliably, and the CDR3 follows TCRdb's listing. The chain combines TRBV10-2 with TRBJ2-2; the listed D gene, TRBD1, was not tested against the DNA. Germline loops: CDR1 WSHSY, CDR2 SAAADI. The CDR3 is 15 residues long, counting both termini. This chain's CDR3 is CASIGGTANTGAFFV.

J is TRBJ2-7 and V is TRBV7-3; 9 nucleotides agree with TRBD1. Germline CDR1 is SGHTA and CDR2 is FQGTGA. CDR3 length: 15 amino acids. With V trimmed by 2 bases and J by 0 bases, 2 bases remained unmatched. CDR3 DNA sequence: TGTGCCAGCAGCTTAGAGGGACAGGGCTCCTACGAGCAGTACTTC. Translated, it gives CASSLEGQGSYEQYF.

The V gene is TRBV9, the J gene TRBJ1-1, with D unresolved. The V end lost 0 bases, the J end lost 13 bases, and 19 bases lay between the germline ends. Germline-derived CDR1 and CDR2 are SGDLS and YYNGEE. CDR3 length equals 14 residues. CDR3 protein: CASSVGPRINEHFF. The DNA for the CDR3 is TGTGCCAGCAGCGTAGGACCGAGGATCAATGAGCATTTCTTT.

The V call is TRBV12-3 or TRBV12-4, the J call TRBJ2-3, with a weak D call TRBD2 (6 bases). Trimming left V 6 bases short and J 10 bases short, with 26 bases between. CDR3 length: 16 residues. The CDR3, as DNA: TGTGCCAGCAGCGTCCCCGCAGGAGGGGATCAACACCCGCAGTATTTT. It codes for CASSVPAGGDQHPQYF.

Of note for this clonotype: The junction differs from germline at one of its ends, possibly a read error. This CDR3 is CASSLGPRKAAAYF. In DNA form, the CDR3 reads TGTGCCAGCAGCCTCGGTCCCCGCAAAGCTGCAGCGTACTTT. The gene calls are TRBV2 and TRBJ2-3; D remains ambiguous. Germline V gene lookup returns CDR1 SNHLY and CDR2 FYNNEI. The CDR3 runs 14 residues.

This clonotype was recorded only once. J is TRBJ2-7 and V is TRBV7-3; 10 nucleotides agree with TRBD2. Germline V gene lookup returns CDR1 SGHTA and CDR2 FQGTGA. The junction had 17 bases not matched to a gene; V was cut back by 9 bases and J by 9 bases. The CDR3 runs 15 residues. The DNA of the CDR3 is TGTGCCAGGCGCCCCCAAGCGGGGGGGTTTTCTGGGCAGTACTTC. Translation: CARRPQAGGFSGQYF.

At least ten counts were recorded for this clonotype. This chain joins TRBV6-2 or TRBV6-3 and TRBJ2-7; no firm D call. The CDR3 extends over 11 amino acids. Trimming cost V 5 bases and J 5 bases, with 7 bases left between them. Germline CDR1 and CDR2: MNHEY and SVGEGT. The CDR3 DNA follows: TGTGCCAGCAGTCGCCTCGACGAGCAGTACTTC. The encoded protein is CASSRLDEQYF.

The genes are TRBV25-1 and TRBJ1-2; D gene uncertain. The CDR3 extends over 15 amino acids. CDR1 and CDR2 (germline): MGHDK, SYGVNS. V lost 0 bases, J lost 10 bases, and 18 bases lay in between. For the CDR3, the DNA is TGTGCCAGCAGTGAATATAAGGGAGGAAGGACGGACTACACCTTC. Translated: CASSEYKGGRTDYTF.

The rearrangement links TRBV20-1 to TRBJ1-1; 7 bases fit TRBD1. V lost 3 bases, J lost 6 bases, and 4 bases stayed unmatched. The CDR3 has 12 residues. Germline CDR1 DFQATT, CDR2 SNEGSKA (reference sequence). The CDR3 loop reads CSARTGWSEAFF. The CDR3 bases are TGCAGTGCTAGGACAGGGTGGTCTGAAGCTTTCTTT.

This clonotype was counted many times. This chain links TRBV29-1 with TRBJ2-7; D uncertain. Trimming shortened V by 5 bases and J by 7 bases, and 12 bases separated the two germline ends. This CDR3 has 11 residues. Germline-derived CDR1 and CDR2 are SQVTM and ANQGSEA. In DNA, the CDR3 is TGCAGCGTTTTCGCAGCGAGGGAGCAGTACTTC. Translating gives CSVFAAREQYF.

In its sample, this clonotype was seen many times. The rearrangement uses TRBV3-1 and TRBJ2-1; weak D call: TRBD1 (5 bases). Germline V CDR1 and CDR2: LGHDT, YNNKEL (reference sequence). CDR3 length equals 12 residues. V lost 1 base and J 13 bases, leaving 11 bases between the germline ends. The CDR3 loop reads CASSQVRAAQFF. The CDR3 region has the DNA TGTGCCAGCAGCCAAGTCAGGGCGGCCCAGTTCTTC.

In the case of this clonotype: One junction end disagrees with the germline gene, perhaps due to a read error. The rearrangement links TRBV15 to TRBJ2-7; possibly TRBD1 or TRBD2 for D (5 bases each). In germline, CDR1 is LNHNV, CDR2 YYDKDF (reference sequence). The CDR3 runs 15 residues. CDR3 amino acids: CASSRTGASSYEQHF. CDR3 DNA: TGTGCCAGCAGCAGAACCGGGGCCAGCTCCTACGAGCAGCACTTC.

V and J are TRBV20-1 and TRBJ1-1; D not resolved. This CDR3 is 11 amino acids long. Trimming left V 3 bases short and J 12 bases short, with 14 bases between. CDR1 is DFQATT, CDR2 SNEGSKA, per germline (reference sequence). CDR3 bases: TGCAGTGCTAGCCTGAGCGGGTGGCCTTTCTTT. Its translation is CSASLSGWPFF.

The chain links TRBV6-5 to TRBJ1-5; D is unclear. Germline assignment: CDR1 MNHEY and CDR2 SVGAGI. CDR3 size: 11 residues. With 4 bases removed from V and 10 bases from J, the gap between germline ends came to 8 bases. CDR3 DNA: TGTGCCAGCAGTTCCGATTCACCCCAGCATTTT. The encoded protein is CASSSDSPQHF.